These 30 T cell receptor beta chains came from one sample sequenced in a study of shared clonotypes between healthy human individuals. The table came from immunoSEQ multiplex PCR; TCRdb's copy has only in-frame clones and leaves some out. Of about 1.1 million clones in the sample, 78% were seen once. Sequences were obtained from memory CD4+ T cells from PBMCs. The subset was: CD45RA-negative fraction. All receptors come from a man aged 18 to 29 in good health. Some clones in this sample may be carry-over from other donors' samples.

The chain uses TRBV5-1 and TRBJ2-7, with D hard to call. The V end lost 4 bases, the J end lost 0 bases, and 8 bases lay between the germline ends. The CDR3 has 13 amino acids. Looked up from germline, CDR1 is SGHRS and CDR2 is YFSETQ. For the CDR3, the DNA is TGCGCCAGCAGCCCCAGGAGCTCCTACGAGCAGTACTTC. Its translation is CASSPRSSYEQYF.

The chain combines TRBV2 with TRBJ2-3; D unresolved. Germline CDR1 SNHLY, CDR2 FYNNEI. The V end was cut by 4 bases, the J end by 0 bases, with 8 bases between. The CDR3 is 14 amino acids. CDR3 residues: CASSAALSTDTQYF. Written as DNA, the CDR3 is TGTGCCAGCAGTGCAGCATTGAGCACAGATACGCAGTATTTT.

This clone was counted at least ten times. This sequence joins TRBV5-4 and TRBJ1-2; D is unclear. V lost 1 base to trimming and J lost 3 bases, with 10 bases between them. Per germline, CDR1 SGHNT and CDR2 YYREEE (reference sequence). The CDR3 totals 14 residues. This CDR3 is CASSLRAGDYGYTF. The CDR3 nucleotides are TGTGCCAGCAGCTTGAGGGCCGGCGACTATGGCTACACCTTC.

This CDR3 is CASSRRGQGNTGELFF. CDR3 sequence (DNA): TGTGCCAGCAGCCGCAGAGGACAGGGGAACACCGGGGAGCTGTTTTTT. This sequence joins TRBV5-5 and TRBJ2-2, with TRBD1 identical over 8 bases. After removal of 4 bases from V and 1 base from J, the junction contained 6 bases not matched to a gene. CDR3 length: 16 amino acids. Germline CDR1 reads SGHKS; CDR2 reads YYEKEE (reference sequence).

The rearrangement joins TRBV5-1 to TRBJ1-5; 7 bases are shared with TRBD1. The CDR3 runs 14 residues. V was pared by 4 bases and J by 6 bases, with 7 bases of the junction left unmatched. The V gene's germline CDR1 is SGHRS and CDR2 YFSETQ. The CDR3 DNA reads TGCGCCAGCAGCCTGCAAGGGGGCGGTCAGCCCCAGCATTTT. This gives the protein CASSLQGGGQPQHF.

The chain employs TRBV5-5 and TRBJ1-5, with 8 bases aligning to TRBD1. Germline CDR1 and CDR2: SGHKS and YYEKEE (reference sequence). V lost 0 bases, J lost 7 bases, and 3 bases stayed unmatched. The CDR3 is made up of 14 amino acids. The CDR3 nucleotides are TGTGCCAGCAGCTTGGAAGACAGGGGACAGCCCCAGCATTTT. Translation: CASSLEDRGQPQHF.

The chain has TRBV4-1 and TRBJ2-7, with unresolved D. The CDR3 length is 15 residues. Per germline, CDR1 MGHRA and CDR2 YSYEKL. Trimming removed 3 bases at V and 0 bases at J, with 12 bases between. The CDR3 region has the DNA TGCGCCAGCAGCCAGTCTGTATCGGGCTCCTACGAGCAGTACTTC. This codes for CASSQSVSGSYEQYF.

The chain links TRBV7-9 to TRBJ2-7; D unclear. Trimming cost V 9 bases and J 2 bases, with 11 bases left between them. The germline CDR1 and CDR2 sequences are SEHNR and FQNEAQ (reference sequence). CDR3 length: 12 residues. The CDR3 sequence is CASGRTAYEQYF. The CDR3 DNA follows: TGTGCCAGTGGCAGGACCGCCTACGAGCAGTACTTC.

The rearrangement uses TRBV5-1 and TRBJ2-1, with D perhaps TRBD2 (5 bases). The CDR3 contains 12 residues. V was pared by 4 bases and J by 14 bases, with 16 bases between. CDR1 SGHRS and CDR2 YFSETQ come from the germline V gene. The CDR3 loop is CASSPGGGPEFF. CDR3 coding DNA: TGCGCCAGCAGCCCCGGAGGCGGCCCGGAGTTCTTC.

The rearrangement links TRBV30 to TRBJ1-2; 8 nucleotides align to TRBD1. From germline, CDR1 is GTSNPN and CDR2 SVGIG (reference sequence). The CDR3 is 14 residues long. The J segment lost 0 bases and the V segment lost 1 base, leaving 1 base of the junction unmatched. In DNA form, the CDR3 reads TGTGCCTGGAGTGCGGACAGGGCTAACTATGGCTACACCTTC. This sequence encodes CAWSADRANYGYTF.

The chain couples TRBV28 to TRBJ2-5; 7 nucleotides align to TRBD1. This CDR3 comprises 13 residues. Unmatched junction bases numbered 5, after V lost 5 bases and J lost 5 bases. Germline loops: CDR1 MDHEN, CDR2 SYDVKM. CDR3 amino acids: CASSRQGSETQYF. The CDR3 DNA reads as TGTGCCAGCAGTCGACAGGGTTCGGAGACCCAGTACTTC.

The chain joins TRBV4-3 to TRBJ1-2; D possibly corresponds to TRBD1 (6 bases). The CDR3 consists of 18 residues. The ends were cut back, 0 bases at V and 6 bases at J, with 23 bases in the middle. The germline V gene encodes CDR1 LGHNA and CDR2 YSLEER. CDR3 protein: CASSQDVRPGHFFDGYTF. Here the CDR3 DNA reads TGCGCCAGCAGCCAAGACGTTCGGCCGGGACACTTTTTCGATGGCTACACCTTC.

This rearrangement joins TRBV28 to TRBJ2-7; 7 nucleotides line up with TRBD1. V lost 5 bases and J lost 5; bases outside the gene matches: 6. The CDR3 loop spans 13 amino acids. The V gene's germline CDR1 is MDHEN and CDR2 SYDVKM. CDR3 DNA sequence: TGTGCCAGCAGTACCGGGACAGCTAACGAGCAGTACTTC. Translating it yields CASSTGTANEQYF.

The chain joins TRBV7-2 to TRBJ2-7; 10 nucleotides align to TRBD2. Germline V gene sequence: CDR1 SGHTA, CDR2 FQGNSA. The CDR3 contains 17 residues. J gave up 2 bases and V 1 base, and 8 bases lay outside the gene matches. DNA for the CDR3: TGTGCCAGCAGCTTAGGAGGGCTAGCGGGGGACCCCTACGAGCAGTACTTC. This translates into CASSLGGLAGDPYEQYF. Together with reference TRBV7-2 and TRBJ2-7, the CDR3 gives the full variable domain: GAGVSQSPSNKVTEKGKDVELRCDPISGHTALYWYRQSLGQGLEFLIYFQGNSAPDKSGLPSDRFSAERTGGSVSTLTIQRTQQEDSAVYLCASSLGGLAGDPYEQYFGPGTRLTVT.

CDR3 in DNA: TGTGCCAGCAGCGAGAACACCGGGGAGCTGTTTTTT. Protein: CASSENTGELFF. This chain links TRBV7-6 with TRBJ2-2; D not resolved. Germline V gene lookup returns CDR1 SGHVS and CDR2 FNYEAQ. The CDR3 loop spans 12 amino acids. V dropped 5 bases and J dropped 1 base, with 2 bases sitting between them. Looking up the rest from reference TRBV7-6 and TRBJ2-2 gives the full variable domain: GAGVSQSPRYKVTKRGQDVALRCDPISGHVSLYWYRQALGQGPEFLTYFNYEAQQDKSGLPNDRFSAERPEGSISTLTIQRTEQRDSAMYRCASSENTGELFFGEGSRLTVL.

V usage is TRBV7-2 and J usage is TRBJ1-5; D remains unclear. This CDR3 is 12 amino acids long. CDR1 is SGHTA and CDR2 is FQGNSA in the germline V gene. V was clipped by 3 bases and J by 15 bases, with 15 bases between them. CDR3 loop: CASSFDTAKVHF. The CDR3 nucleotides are TGTGCCAGCAGCTTTGACACGGCTAAGGTGCATTTT.

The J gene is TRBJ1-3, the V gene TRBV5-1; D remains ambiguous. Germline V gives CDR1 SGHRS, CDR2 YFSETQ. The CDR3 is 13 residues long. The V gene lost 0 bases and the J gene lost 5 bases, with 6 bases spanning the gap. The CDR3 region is CASSLDHRNTIYF. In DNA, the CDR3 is TGCGCCAGCAGCTTGGACCACAGAAACACCATATATTTT.

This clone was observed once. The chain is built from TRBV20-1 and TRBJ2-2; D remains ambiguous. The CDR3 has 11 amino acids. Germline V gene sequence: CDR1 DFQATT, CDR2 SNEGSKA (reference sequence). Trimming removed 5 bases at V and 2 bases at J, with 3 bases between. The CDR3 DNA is TGCAGTGCTGTAAACACCGGGGAGCTGTTTTTT. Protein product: CSAVNTGELFF.

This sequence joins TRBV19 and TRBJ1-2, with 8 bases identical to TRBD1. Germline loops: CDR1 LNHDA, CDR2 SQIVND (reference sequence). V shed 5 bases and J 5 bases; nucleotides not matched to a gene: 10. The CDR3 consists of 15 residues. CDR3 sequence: CASSVSGTGEYGYTF. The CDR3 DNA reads TGTGCCAGTAGTGTTTCCGGGACAGGCGAGTATGGCTACACCTTC. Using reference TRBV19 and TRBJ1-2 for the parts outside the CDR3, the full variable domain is DGGITQSPKYLFRKEGQNVTLSCEQNLNHDAMYWYRQDPGQGLRLIYYSQIVNDFQKGDIAEGYSVSREKKESFPLTVTSAQKNPTAFYLCASSVSGTGEYGYTFGSGTRLTVV.

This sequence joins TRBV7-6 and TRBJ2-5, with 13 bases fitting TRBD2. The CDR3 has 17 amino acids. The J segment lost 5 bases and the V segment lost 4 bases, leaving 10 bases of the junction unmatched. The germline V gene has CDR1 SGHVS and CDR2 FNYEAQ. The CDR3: CASSSTGTSGAGETQYF. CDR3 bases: TGTGCCAGCAGCTCTACAGGGACTAGCGGGGCCGGGGAGACCCAGTACTTC.

The CDR3 DNA sequence: TGTGCCAGCAGTTTCCTCGGTACCACAGATACGCAGTATTTT. This encodes CASSFLGTTDTQYF. V is TRBV28 and J is TRBJ2-3; D remains unclear. V was cut by 3 bases and J by 2 bases, with 9 bases left in between. Germline V CDR1 and CDR2: MDHEN, SYDVKM. The length of the CDR3 is 14 residues.

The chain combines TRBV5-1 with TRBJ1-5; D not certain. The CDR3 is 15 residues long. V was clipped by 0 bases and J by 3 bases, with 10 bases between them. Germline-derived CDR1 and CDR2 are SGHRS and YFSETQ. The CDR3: CASSLEGWDNQPQHF. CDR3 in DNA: TGCGCCAGCAGCTTGGAAGGGTGGGACAATCAGCCCCAGCATTTT. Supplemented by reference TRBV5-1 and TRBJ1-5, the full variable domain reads KAGVTQTPRYLIKTRGQQVTLSCSPISGHRSVSWYQQTPGQGLQFLFEYFSETQRNKGNFPGRFSGRQFSNSRSEMNVSTLELGDSALYLCASSLEGWDNQPQHFGDGTRLSIL.

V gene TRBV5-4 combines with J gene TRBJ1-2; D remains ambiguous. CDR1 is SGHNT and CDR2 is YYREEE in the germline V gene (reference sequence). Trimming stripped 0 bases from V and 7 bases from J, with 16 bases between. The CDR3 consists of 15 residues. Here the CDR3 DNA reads TGTGCCAGCAGCTTGGGGGTGGGGATTACGGGTGGCTACACCTTC. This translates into CASSLGVGITGGYTF.

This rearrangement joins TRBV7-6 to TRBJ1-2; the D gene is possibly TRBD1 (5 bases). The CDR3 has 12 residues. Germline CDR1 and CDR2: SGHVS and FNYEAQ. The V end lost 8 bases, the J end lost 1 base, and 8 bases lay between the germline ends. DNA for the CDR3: TGTGCCAGCGGGGGATTTAACTATGGCTACACCTTC. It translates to CASGGFNYGYTF.

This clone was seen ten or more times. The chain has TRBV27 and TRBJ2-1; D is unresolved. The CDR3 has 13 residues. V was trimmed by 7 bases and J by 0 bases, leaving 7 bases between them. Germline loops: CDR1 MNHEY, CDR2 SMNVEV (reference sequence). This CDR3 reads CASKRFSYNEQFF. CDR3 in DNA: TGTGCCAGCAAGCGCTTCTCCTACAATGAGCAGTTCTTC.

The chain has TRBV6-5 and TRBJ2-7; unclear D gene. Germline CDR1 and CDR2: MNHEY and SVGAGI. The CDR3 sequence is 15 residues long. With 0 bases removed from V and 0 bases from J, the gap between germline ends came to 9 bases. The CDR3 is CASSYSAASSYEQYF. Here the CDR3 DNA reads TGTGCCAGCAGTTACTCGGCGGCGAGCTCCTACGAGCAGTACTTC.

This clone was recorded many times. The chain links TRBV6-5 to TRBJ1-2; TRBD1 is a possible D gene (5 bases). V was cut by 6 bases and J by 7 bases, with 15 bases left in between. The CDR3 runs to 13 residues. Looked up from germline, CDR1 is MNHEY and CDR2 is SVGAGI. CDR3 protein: CASRPPRVGGYTF. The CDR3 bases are TGTGCCAGCAGACCCCCCAGGGTCGGTGGCTACACCTTC.

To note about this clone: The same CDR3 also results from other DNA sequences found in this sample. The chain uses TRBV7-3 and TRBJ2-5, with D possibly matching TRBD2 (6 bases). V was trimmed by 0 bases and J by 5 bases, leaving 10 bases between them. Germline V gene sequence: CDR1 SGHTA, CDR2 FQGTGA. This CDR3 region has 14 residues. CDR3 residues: CASSLTGGEETQYF. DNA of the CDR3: TGTGCCAGCAGCTTAACCGGGGGAGAGGAGACCCAGTACTTC.

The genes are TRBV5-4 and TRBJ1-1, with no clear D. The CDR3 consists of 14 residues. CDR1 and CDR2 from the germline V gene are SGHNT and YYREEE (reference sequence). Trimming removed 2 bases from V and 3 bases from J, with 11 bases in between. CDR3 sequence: CASSLGSQHTEAFF. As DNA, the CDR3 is TGTGCCAGCAGCTTAGGCAGCCAACACACTGAAGCTTTCTTT.

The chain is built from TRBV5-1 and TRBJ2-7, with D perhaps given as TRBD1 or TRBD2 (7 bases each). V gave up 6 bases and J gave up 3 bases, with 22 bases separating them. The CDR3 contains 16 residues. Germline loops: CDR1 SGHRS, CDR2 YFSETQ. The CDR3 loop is CASTLGGRDSLYEQYF. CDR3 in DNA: TGCGCCAGCACCTTAGGTGGGAGGGACAGCCTCTACGAGCAGTACTTC.